The 27 T cell receptor beta chains below come from one sample, sequenced in a study of blood T cell repertoires in COVID-19. Some clones are missing from TCRdb's copy, which holds only in-frame ones; the method was immunoSEQ multiplex PCR. Seen here are 300,000 to 400,000 clones, about 90% observed once, and the top ten hold 1%. Sequencing was done on a sample of PBMCs or T cells enriched from blood (not recorded which). These receptors all stem from a woman under 40 who had recovered from COVID-19.

This chain links TRBV5-1 with TRBJ1-6, with D tentatively TRBD1 (5 bases). V was pared by 0 bases and J by 8 bases, with 12 bases between. Germline V gives CDR1 SGHRS, CDR2 YFSETQ. This CDR3 has 15 residues. The CDR3 spells CASSLAWQGDSPLHF. In DNA, the CDR3 is TGCGCCAGCAGCTTGGCCTGGCAGGGTGATTCACCCCTCCACTTT.

The chain couples TRBV5-1 to TRBJ1-2, with no clear D. Trimming took 2 bases from V and 0 from J, leaving 11 bases between them. There are 15 residues in the CDR3. The germline V gene encodes CDR1 SGHRS and CDR2 YFSETQ. CDR3 sequence (DNA): TGCGCCAGCAGCTTACCCAGTGACTCTAACTATGGCTACACCTTC. This sequence encodes CASSLPSDSNYGYTF.

V gene TRBV7-2 combines with J gene TRBJ1-1, with D possibly being TRBD1 (5 bases). This CDR3 contains 15 residues. Germline V gene lookup returns CDR1 SGHTA and CDR2 FQGNSA. The V end was cut by 0 bases, the J end by 1 base, with 9 bases between. In DNA form, the CDR3 reads TGTGCCAGCAGCTTAGCGTGGGGGGGGAACACTGAAGCTTTCTTT. This sequence encodes CASSLAWGGNTEAFF.

The V gene is TRBV10-2, the J gene TRBJ1-1, with D possibly matching TRBD1 (6 bases). This CDR3 contains 13 residues. Deletions cut 5 bases from V and 7 bases from J, with 14 bases between. Germline lookup yields CDR1 WSHSY and CDR2 SAAADI. CDR3 nucleotide sequence: TGCGCCAGCAGTAACTACAGGGACGGTGAAGCTTTCTTT. This gives the protein CASSNYRDGEAFF.

V usage is TRBV5-4 and J usage is TRBJ1-3; D possibly corresponds to TRBD1 (6 bases). The germline V gene has CDR1 SGHNT and CDR2 YYREEE (reference sequence). V was shortened by 0 bases and J by 4 bases, with 14 bases between the two germline ends. The CDR3 extends over 16 amino acids. The CDR3, as DNA: TGTGCCAGCAGCTTGGGATTGGCAGGGGAGGGAAACACCATATATTTT. This encodes CASSLGLAGEGNTIYF.

This clone was counted only a few times. This chain uses TRBV7-9 with TRBJ1-2, with 9 positions matching TRBD1. The germline V gene encodes CDR1 SEHNR and CDR2 FQNEAQ (reference sequence). The CDR3 runs 16 residues. V shed 5 bases, J shed 7 bases, and the junction held 14 bases outside the gene matches. The CDR3 coding sequence is TGTGCCAGCAGCCGTACCACCCGGGACAGGGTCAGTGGCTACACCTTC. Encoded protein: CASSRTTRDRVSGYTF.

V usage is TRBV28 and J usage is TRBJ1-2; 10 bases agree with TRBD1. Germline CDR1 and CDR2: MDHEN and SYDVKM. V dropped 6 bases and J dropped 6; count of bases not matched to a gene: 7. This CDR3 is built from 14 residues. The CDR3 protein is CASRGTGEENGYTF. CDR3 nucleotides: TGTGCCAGCAGGGGGACAGGGGAGGAAAATGGCTACACCTTC.

The rearrangement links TRBV10-3 to TRBJ2-1; no reliable D call. V shed 2 bases and J shed 9 bases, with 11 bases lying between them. CDR1 is ENHRY, CDR2 SYGVKD, per germline. The CDR3 length is 13 residues. The DNA for the CDR3 is TGTGCCATCAGTGAGGGGCCCGTCGGTGAGCAGTTCTTC. This codes for CAISEGPVGEQFF.

The chain carries TRBV5-5 and TRBJ1-1, with D perhaps matching TRBD1 (6 bases). V dropped 6 bases and J dropped 2 bases, with 20 bases sitting between them. The germline V gene has CDR1 SGHKS and CDR2 YYEKEE (reference sequence). The CDR3 loop spans 16 amino acids. DNA for the CDR3: TGTGCCAGCACCTCATACAGGGACGGAACAAACACTGAAGCTTTCTTT. Its translation is CASTSYRDGTNTEAFF.

The genes are TRBV20-1 and TRBJ1-4; D gene ambiguous. Germline CDR1 reads DFQATT; CDR2 reads SNEGSKA (reference sequence). CDR3 size: 15 residues. Trimming removed 3 bases from V and 0 bases from J, with 11 bases in between. DNA of the CDR3: TGCAGTGCTAGTAAGACTGTCTCAACTAATGAAAAACTGTTTTTT. Its protein is CSASKTVSTNEKLFF.

The chain joins TRBV27 to TRBJ1-5; TRBD1 agrees at 7 bases. The CDR3 loop spans 15 amino acids. Germline loops: CDR1 MNHEY, CDR2 SMNVEV (reference sequence). The V and J ends lost 5 bases and 2 bases, in that order; junction bases with no gene match: 6. CDR3 DNA sequence: TGTGCCAGCAGTACGCGGGACAGCGGCAATCAGCCCCAGCATTTT. Its protein is CASSTRDSGNQPQHF.

V is TRBV7-2 and J is TRBJ2-1, with TRBD2 matching over 11 bases. With 3 bases clipped from V and 5 bases from J, the junction kept 6 bases outside the gene matches. The CDR3 is made up of 16 amino acids. Germline CDR1 and CDR2: SGHTA and FQGNSA. As DNA, the CDR3 is TGTGCCAGCAGCTTGGGGGGGACTAGCGGTAACAATGAGCAGTTCTTC. Amino acid sequence: CASSLGGTSGNNEQFF. Complete variable domain (other parts from reference TRBV7-2 and TRBJ2-1): GAGVSQSPSNKVTEKGKDVELRCDPISGHTALYWYRQSLGQGLEFLIYFQGNSAPDKSGLPSDRFSAERTGGSVSTLTIQRTQQEDSAVYLCASSLGGTSGNNEQFFGPGTRLTVL.

V gene TRBV18 combines with J gene TRBJ2-6, with a tentative D call TRBD1 (6 bases). Germline values: CDR1 KGHSH, CDR2 LQKENI. Deletions cut 5 bases from V and 0 bases from J, with 17 bases between. The CDR3 has 18 residues. The CDR3 DNA sequence: TGTGCCAGCTCATCCGAGGACAGACTCTTCTCTGGGGCCAACGTCCTGACTTTC. Translating gives CASSSEDRLFSGANVLTF.

J is TRBJ2-1 and V is TRBV19; maybe TRBD2 (6 bases). Germline values: CDR1 LNHDA, CDR2 SQIVND (reference sequence). The V end lost 6 bases, the J end lost 5 bases, and 14 bases lay between the germline ends. This CDR3 comprises 14 residues. For the CDR3, the DNA is TGTGCCAGTAGCTTGGAGGGGATTCACAATGAGCAGTTCTTC. Amino acid sequence: CASSLEGIHNEQFF.

The genes are TRBV23-1 and TRBJ2-7; no definite D call. TRBV23-1 is classed as an ORF, of uncertain function. V gave up 2 bases and J gave up 0 bases, with 11 bases separating them. The CDR3 has 15 amino acids. The DNA for the CDR3 is TGCGCCAGCAGTCAAAAGTGTACCAGCTCCTACGAGCAGTACTTC. It yields the protein CASSQKCTSSYEQYF.

J is TRBJ2-1 and V is TRBV19; TRBD1 agrees at 10 bases. The CDR3 contains 15 residues. Germline V gene lookup returns CDR1 LNHDA and CDR2 SQIVND (reference sequence). V was clipped by 3 bases and J by 4 bases; unmatched bases: 3. For the CDR3, the DNA is TGTGCCAGTAGTATGGGACAGGGGAAATACAATGAGCAGTTCTTC. It specifies CASSMGQGKYNEQFF.

V is TRBV7-2 and J is TRBJ1-1; D not resolved. CDR3 size: 17 residues. Trimming shortened V by 1 base and J by 1 base, and 16 bases separated the two germline ends. Per germline, CDR1 SGHTA and CDR2 FQGNSA. CDR3 bases: TGTGCCAGCAGCTTAGGTGACTTATCTCCGGAGAACACTGAAGCTTTCTTT. Translating it yields CASSLGDLSPENTEAFF.

V is TRBV11-2 and J is TRBJ2-1; D is perhaps TRBD1 (5 bases). The CDR3 covers 17 residues. V was trimmed by 5 bases and J by 8 bases, leaving 25 bases between them. CDR1 SGHAT and CDR2 FQNNGV come from the germline V gene. CDR3 nucleotide sequence: TGTGCCAGCAGCCACTGGGGAATAGGGGATGAATTCGATGAGCAGTTCTTC. Its protein is CASSHWGIGDEFDEQFF. Full variable domain (missing parts from reference TRBV11-2 and TRBJ2-1): EAGVAQSPRYKIIEKRQSVAFWCNPISGHATLYWYQQILGQGPKLLIQFQNNGVVDDSQLPKDRFSAERLKGVDSTLKIQPAKLEDSAVYLCASSHWGIGDEFDEQFFGPGTRLTVL.

The gene calls are TRBV12-5 and TRBJ1-6; D is undetermined. The CDR3 sequence is 12 residues long. Germline CDR1 LGHNT, CDR2 FRNRAP. Trimming pared 7 bases from V and 11 bases from J, leaving 12 bases between. The DNA for the CDR3 is TGTGCTAGTGCCCGATCAGGAACACCCCTCCACTTT. Its translation: CASARSGTPLHF. The variable domain in full, with the rest retrieved from reference TRBV12-5 and TRBJ1-6, is DARVTQTPRHKVTEMGQEVTMRCQPILGHNTVFWYRQTMMQGLELLAYFRNRAPLDDSGMPKDRFSAEMPDATLATLKIQPSEPRDSAVYFCASARSGTPLHFGNGTRLTVT.

This chain uses TRBV7-9 with TRBJ1-3; TRBD1 matches 7 bases. Germline V CDR1 and CDR2: SEHNR, FQNEAQ (reference sequence). The ends lost 4 bases at V and 2 bases at J; junction bases unmatched: 5. This CDR3 has 15 amino acids. CDR3 nucleotides: TGTGCCAGCAGCTCGGGACAGAGGGCTGGAAACACCATATATTTT. As protein: CASSSGQRAGNTIYF.

The chain links TRBV2 to TRBJ1-6, with D perhaps matching TRBD1 (5 bases). Trimming left V 3 bases short and J 7 bases short, with 10 bases between. From germline, CDR1 is SNHLY and CDR2 FYNNEI. CDR3 size: 14 residues. CDR3 protein: CASSEGRKNSPLHF. The CDR3 DNA reads TGTGCCAGCAGTGAGGGGCGGAAGAATTCACCCCTCCACTTT.

This clone occurred a few times. The chain couples TRBV27 to TRBJ2-7; TRBD2 aligns across 9 bases. Trimming took 3 bases from V and 4 from J; bases not matched to a gene: 7. This CDR3 region has 15 residues. The V gene's germline CDR1 is MNHEY and CDR2 SMNVEV (reference sequence). The CDR3 is CASSFRGGDFYEQYF. CDR3 bases: TGTGCCAGCAGTTTTCGCGGGGGGGATTTTTACGAGCAGTACTTC.

The chain is built from TRBV6-5 and TRBJ2-4; TRBD1 is a possible D gene (6 bases). The germline gives CDR1 MNHEY, CDR2 SVGAGI. This CDR3 spans 15 amino acids. V lost 0 bases to trimming and J lost 7 bases, with 13 bases between them. The CDR3 nucleotides read TGTGCCAGCAGTTACTCGACAGGTCGAGGGAACATTCAGTACTTC. Its translation is CASSYSTGRGNIQYF.

This clone was seen just once. The genes are TRBV29-1 and TRBJ2-2; maybe TRBD2 (6 bases). The CDR3 has 13 residues. The germline V gene encodes CDR1 SQVTM and CDR2 ANQGSEA. The V gene lost 5 bases and the J gene lost 6 bases, with 13 bases spanning the gap. CDR3 region: CSVPDRRAGELFF. The DNA of the CDR3 is TGCAGCGTTCCGGATCGGAGGGCCGGGGAGCTGTTTTTT.

The chain joins TRBV27 to TRBJ1-4, with D maybe TRBD1 (5 bases). Germline V gene data show CDR1 as MNHEY and CDR2 as SMNVEV (reference sequence). This CDR3 is 15 amino acids long. The ends were cut back, 7 bases at V and 6 bases at J, with 18 bases in the middle. The CDR3 sequence is CASTTQGRADEKLFF. In DNA form, the CDR3 reads TGTGCCAGCACCACTCAGGGTCGGGCGGATGAAAAACTGTTTTTT.

The V gene is TRBV29-1, the J gene TRBJ2-1; TRBD2 agrees at 8 bases. CDR1 SQVTM and CDR2 ANQGSEA come from the germline V gene. This CDR3 region has 14 residues. J was trimmed by 4 bases and V by 3 bases; bases with no gene match: 5. CDR3 in amino acids: CSVDRRLAYNEQFF. The CDR3 region has the DNA TGCAGCGTTGATCGGAGACTAGCGTACAATGAGCAGTTCTTC.

The CDR3 nucleotides are TGCGCCAGCAGCCAAGATGCCGGGAGGCAGGGAGTTGCTAACTATGGCTACACCTTC. The encoded protein is CASSQDAGRQGVANYGYTF. The chain employs TRBV4-1 and TRBJ1-2; D is possibly TRBD1 (5 bases). The germline gives CDR1 MGHRA, CDR2 YSYEKL. This CDR3 has 19 amino acids. V dropped 0 bases and J dropped 0 bases, with 20 bases sitting between them.